This T cell receptor (beta chain) derives from a study of early T cells in non-severe SARS-CoV-2 infection. TCRdb recomputed calls from the 5' RACE reads with MiXCR, one row per CDR3 protein. The table records 60,000 or so distinct CDR3 sequences, 9.3% of them present only once. V lost 1 base to trimming and J lost 4 bases, with 10 bases between them. The germline V gene has CDR1 SEHNR and CDR2 FQNEAQ (reference sequence). The CDR3 totals 15 residues. Many counts were recorded for this clonotype. Its antigen is undetermined. General observations from the study: Sequences matched to VDJdb favored anti-spike CD8 responses, while private and CD4 specificities were missed.

The chain has TRBV7-9 and TRBJ2-2; D gene uncertain. Sequencing was done on a sample of whole blood. This receptor was obtained from an adult who was a healthcare worker with PCR-confirmed SARS-CoV-2 infection or an uninfected control (not recorded which). The DNA for the CDR3 is TGTGCCAGCAGCTTAGGATCTGGATTCACCGGGGAGCTGTTTTTT. It is translated as CASSLGSGFTGELFF.